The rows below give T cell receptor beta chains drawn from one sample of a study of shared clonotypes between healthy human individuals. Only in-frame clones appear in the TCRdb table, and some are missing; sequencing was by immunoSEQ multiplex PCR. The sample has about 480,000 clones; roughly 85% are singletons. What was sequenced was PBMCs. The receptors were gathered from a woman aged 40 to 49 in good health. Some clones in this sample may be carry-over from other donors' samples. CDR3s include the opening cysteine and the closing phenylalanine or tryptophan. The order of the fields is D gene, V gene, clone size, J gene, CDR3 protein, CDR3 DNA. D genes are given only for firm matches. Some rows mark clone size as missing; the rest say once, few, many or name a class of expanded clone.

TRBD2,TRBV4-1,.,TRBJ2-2,CASSRGTSGSGTGELFF,TGCGCCAGCAGCCGCGGGACTAGCGGGAGTGGCACCGGGGAGCTGTTTTTT
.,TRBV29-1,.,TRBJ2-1,CSGVRTVNEQFF,TGCAGCGGGGTCCGGACAGTCAATGAGCAGTTCTTC
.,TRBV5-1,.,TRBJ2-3,CASSGFGGPGTDTQYF,TGCGCCAGCAGCGGGTTTGGGGGGCCGGGTACAGATACGCAGTATTTT
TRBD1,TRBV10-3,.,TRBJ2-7,CAISESGRTGSYEQYF,TGTGCCATCAGTGAGTCCGGTCGGACAGGGTCCTACGAGCAGTACTTC
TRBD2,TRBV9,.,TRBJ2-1,CARSQREGSYNEQFF,TGTGCCCGATCTCAGAGGGAGGGCTCCTACAATGAGCAGTTCTTC
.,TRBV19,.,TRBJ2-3,CASSMEGHITDTQYF,TGTGCCAGTAGTATGGAAGGACACATCACAGATACGCAGTATTTT
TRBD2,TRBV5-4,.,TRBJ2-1,CASKLAGGLGEQFF,TGTGCCAGCAAATTAGCGGGAGGGCTGGGTGAGCAGTTCTTC
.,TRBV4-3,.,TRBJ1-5,CASSQNLGLGQPQHF,TGCGCCAGCAGCCAGAATCTGGGGTTGGGGCAGCCCCAGCATTTT
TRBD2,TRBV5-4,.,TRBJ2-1,CASSLRAASGYNEQFF,TGTGCCAGCAGCTTGAGGGCGGCTAGCGGTTACAATGAGCAGTTCTTC
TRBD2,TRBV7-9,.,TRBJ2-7,CASSGRSGNSYEQYF,TGTGCCAGCAGCGGACGTAGCGGGAACTCCTACGAGCAGTACTTC
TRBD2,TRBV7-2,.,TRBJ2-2,CASSLVSGSDTGELFF,TGTGCCAGCAGCTTAGTTAGCGGGAGTGACACCGGGGAGCTGTTTTTT
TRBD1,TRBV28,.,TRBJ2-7,CASSSPTRGTAYEQYF,TGTGCCAGCAGTTCCCCTACCCGAGGGACAGCCTACGAGCAGTACTTC
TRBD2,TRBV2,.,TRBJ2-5,CAQRGGRAHETQYF,TGTGCCCAGAGAGGCGGGAGGGCCCACGAGACCCAGTACTTC
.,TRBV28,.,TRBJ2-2,CASKSGGSVAGELFF,TGTGCCAGCAAATCCGGGGGTTCGGTGGCCGGGGAGCTGTTTTTT
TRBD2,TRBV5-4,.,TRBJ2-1,CASSLAGAGGLNEQFF,TGTGCCAGCAGCTTGGCAGGGGCGGGAGGTCTGAATGAGCAGTTCTTC
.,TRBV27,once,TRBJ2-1,CASSYSRFGGEQFF,TGTGCCAGCAGTTATTCCAGATTCGGGGGTGAGCAGTTCTTC
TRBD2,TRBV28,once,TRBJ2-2,CASRVSSGRAGELFF,TGTGCCAGCAGGGTTTCTAGCGGGAGGGCCGGGGAGCTGTTTTTT
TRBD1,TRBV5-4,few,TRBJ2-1,CASSLQQGSEQFF,TGTGCCAGCAGCCTCCAACAGGGGTCTGAGCAGTTCTTC
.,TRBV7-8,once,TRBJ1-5,CASSPQLNGGRSNQPQHF,TGTGCCAGCAGCCCGCAGCTTAATGGGGGGCGGAGCAATCAGCCCCAGCATTTT
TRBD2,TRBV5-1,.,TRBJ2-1,CASSLGLADYNEQFF,TGCGCCAGCAGCTTGGGGCTAGCGGACTACAATGAGCAGTTCTTC
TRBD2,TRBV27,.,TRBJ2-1,CASSLFGRAPGEQFF,TGTGCCAGCAGTTTATTCGGGAGGGCCCCCGGTGAGCAGTTCTTC
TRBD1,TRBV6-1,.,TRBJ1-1,CAGLQGVEAFF,TGTGCCGGATTACAGGGGGTAGAGGCTTTCTTT
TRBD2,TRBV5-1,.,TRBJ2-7,CASSLGLAANSYEQYF,TGCGCCAGCAGCTTGGGTCTAGCGGCGAATTCCTACGAGCAGTACTTC
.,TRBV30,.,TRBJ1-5,CAWSGEQDANQPQHF,TGTGCCTGGAGCGGAGAACAGGATGCGAATCAGCCCCAGCATTTT
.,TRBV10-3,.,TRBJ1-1,CAIRLGGVETEAFF,TGTGCCATCCGGCTGGGGGGGGTGGAGACTGAAGCTTTCTTT
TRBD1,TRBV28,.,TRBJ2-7,CASSGRDRTYYEQYF,TGTGCCAGCAGTGGCCGGGACAGGACCTACTACGAGCAGTACTTC
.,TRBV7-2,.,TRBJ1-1,CASTGSTEAFF,TGTGCCAGCACTGGTAGCACTGAAGCTTTCTTT
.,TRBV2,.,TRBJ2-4,CASSRTADIQYF,TGTGCCAGCAGTCGGACAGCGGACATTCAGTACTTC
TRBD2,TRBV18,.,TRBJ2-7,CASSPPGQREVSGQYF,TGTGCCAGCTCACCACCGGGCCAGCGGGAGGTTTCGGGGCAGTACTTC